The entry below gives a single T cell receptor beta chain sequence along with its context. This entry is derived from a study of blood T cell repertoires in COVID-19. The germline CDR1 and CDR2 sequences are MNHEY and SMNVEV (reference sequence). This CDR3 has 12 residues. V lost 6 bases, J lost 5 bases, and 10 bases lay in between. Libraries were prepared by immunoSEQ multiplex PCR; TCRdb keeps only in-frame clonotypes and omits some of them. Here the sample spans 300,000 to 350,000 clones, about 87% being singletons. Sequencing was performed on peripheral blood. The receptor was isolated from a woman aged 45-65 years with COVID-19, enrolled during active disease. This rearrangement joins TRBV27 to TRBJ2-5, with a tentative D call TRBD1 (5 bases). For the CDR3, the DNA is TGTGCCAGCAGGAGGCCAGGGGAGACCCAGTACTTC. It translates to CASRRPGETQYF.